Sequencing of this T cell receptor (beta chain) was carried out in a study of cytomegalovirus exposure and HLA in healthy donors. PCR involved 60 Vbeta and 13 Jbeta primers. Some clones are missing from TCRdb's copy, which holds only in-frame ones; the method was immunoSEQ multiplex PCR. The sample carries about 6,600 clones, under 60% recorded once. Material for sequencing was PBMCs. This clonotype originated in a man younger than 45 in good health and CMV-seropositive.

CDR3 sequence (DNA): TGCGCCAGCAGCTTGGGCGTCTCGAACACTGAAGCTTTCTTT. Its translation: CASSLGVSNTEAFF. The chain joins TRBV5-1 to TRBJ1-1; D gene uncertain. Trimming took 0 bases from V and 1 from J, leaving 7 bases between them. The CDR3 runs to 14 residues. CDR1 and CDR2 from the germline V gene are SGHRS and YFSETQ.